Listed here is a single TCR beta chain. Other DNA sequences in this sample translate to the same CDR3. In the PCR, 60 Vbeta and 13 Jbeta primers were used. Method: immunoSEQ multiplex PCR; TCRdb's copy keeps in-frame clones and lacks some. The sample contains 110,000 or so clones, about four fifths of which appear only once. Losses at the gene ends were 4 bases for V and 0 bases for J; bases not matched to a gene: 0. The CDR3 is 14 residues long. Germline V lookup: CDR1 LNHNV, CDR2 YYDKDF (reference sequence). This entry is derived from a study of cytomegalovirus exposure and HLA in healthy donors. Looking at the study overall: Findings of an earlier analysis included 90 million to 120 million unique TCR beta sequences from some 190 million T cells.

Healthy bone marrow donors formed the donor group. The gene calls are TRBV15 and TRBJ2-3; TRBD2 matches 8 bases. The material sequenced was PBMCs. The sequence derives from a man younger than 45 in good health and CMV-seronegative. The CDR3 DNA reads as TGTGCCACCAGCAAGCGGGGGAGCACAGATACGCAGTATTTT. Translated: CATSKRGSTDTQYF.